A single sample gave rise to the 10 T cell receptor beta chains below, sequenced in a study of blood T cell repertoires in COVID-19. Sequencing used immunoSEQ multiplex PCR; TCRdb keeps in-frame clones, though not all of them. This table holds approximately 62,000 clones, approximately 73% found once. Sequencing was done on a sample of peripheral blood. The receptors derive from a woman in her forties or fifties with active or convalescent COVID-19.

This CDR3 is CASSLTGTGKSNEQFF. Written as DNA, the CDR3 is TGTGCCAGCAGCTTAACCGGGACAGGGAAGAGCAATGAGCAGTTCTTC. V gene TRBV11-2 combines with J gene TRBJ2-1; 9 bases match TRBD1. Germline-derived CDR1 and CDR2 are SGHAT and FQNNGV. After removal of 2 bases from V and 6 bases from J, the junction contained 8 bases not matched to a gene. There are 16 residues in the CDR3.

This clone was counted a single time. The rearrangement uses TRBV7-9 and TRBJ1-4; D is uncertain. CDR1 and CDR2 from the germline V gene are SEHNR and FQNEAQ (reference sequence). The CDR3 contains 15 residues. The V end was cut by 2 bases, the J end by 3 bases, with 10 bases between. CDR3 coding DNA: TGTGCCAGCAGCTTAACAAGGACTCCTAATGAAAAACTGTTTTTT. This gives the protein CASSLTRTPNEKLFF.

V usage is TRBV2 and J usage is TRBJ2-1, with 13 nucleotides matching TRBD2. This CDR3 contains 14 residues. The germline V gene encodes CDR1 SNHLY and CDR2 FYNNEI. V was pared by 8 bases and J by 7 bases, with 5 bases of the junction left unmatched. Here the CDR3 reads CASLGLAGPNEQFF. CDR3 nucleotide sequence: TGTGCCAGCCTGGGACTAGCGGGACCAAATGAGCAGTTCTTC. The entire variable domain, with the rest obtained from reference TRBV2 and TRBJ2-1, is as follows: EPEVTQTPSHQVTQMGQEVILRCVPISNHLYFYWYRQILGQKVEFLVSFYNNEISEKSEIFDDQFSVERPDGSNFTLKIRSTKLEDSAMYFCASLGLAGPNEQFFGPGTRLTVL.

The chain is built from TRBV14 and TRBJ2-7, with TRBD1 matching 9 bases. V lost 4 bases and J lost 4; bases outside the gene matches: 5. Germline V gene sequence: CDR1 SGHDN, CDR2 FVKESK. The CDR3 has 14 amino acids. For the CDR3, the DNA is TGTGCCAGCAGCCGACAGGGGGTACGGTACGAGCAGTACTTC. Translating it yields CASSRQGVRYEQYF.

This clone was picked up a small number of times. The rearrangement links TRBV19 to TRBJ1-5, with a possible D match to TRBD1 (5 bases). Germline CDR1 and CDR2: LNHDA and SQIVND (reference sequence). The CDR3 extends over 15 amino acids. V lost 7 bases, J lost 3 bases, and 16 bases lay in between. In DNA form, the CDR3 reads TGTGCCAGTAACCCTATGGGAGGGGTCAATCAGCCCCAGCATTTT. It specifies CASNPMGGVNQPQHF.

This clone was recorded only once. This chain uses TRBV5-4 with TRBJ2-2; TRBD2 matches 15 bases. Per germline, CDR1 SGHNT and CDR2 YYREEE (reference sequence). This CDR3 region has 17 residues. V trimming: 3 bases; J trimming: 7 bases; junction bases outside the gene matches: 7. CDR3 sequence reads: CASSSRTSGRAIGELFF. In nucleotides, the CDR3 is TGTGCCAGCAGCTCCCGGACTAGCGGGAGGGCGATCGGGGAGCTGTTTTTT.

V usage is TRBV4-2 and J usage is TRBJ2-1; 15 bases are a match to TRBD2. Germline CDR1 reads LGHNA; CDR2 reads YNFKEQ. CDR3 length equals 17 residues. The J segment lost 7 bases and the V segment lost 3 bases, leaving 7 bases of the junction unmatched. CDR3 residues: CASSQPGLAGGMNEQFF. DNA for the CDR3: TGTGCCAGCAGCCAGCCGGGACTAGCGGGAGGTATGAATGAGCAGTTCTTC.

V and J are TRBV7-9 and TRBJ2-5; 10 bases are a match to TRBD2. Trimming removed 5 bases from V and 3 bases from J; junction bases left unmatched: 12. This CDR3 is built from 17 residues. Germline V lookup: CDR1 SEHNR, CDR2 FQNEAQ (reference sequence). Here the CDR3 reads CASSPRSRTSGEETQYF. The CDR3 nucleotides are TGTGCCAGCAGCCCTCGGTCCCGGACTAGCGGAGAAGAGACCCAGTACTTC.

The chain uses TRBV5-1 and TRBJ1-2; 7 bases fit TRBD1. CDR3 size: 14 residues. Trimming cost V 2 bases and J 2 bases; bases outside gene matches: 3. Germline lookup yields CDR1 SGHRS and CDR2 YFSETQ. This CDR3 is CASSFGTVNYGYTF. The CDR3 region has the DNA TGCGCCAGCAGCTTCGGGACAGTCAACTATGGCTACACCTTC.

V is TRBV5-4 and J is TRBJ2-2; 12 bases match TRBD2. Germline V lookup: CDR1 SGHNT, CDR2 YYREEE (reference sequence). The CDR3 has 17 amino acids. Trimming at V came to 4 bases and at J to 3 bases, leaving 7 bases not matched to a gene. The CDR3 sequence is CASSPNLAGGDTGELFF. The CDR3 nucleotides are TGTGCCAGCAGCCCAAACCTAGCGGGAGGGGACACCGGGGAGCTGTTTTTT.